This T cell receptor (beta chain) was sequenced during a study of control samples from healthy donors and cancer patients. The repertoire was sequenced with immunoSEQ multiplex PCR; TCRdb's copy has only in-frame clones and lacks some. The table includes about 160,000 clones, just over 95% detected once. Sequencing used blood. The TCR sequence derives from a woman aged 25 to 39 in good health.

The CDR3 sequence is CATSDLAPGQEDYEQYF. The CDR3 coding sequence is TGTGCCACCAGTGATTTGGCCCCGGGGCAGGAGGACTACGAGCAGTACTTC. The V and J genes are TRBV24-1 and TRBJ2-7; D tentatively reads TRBD1 or TRBD2 (5 bases each). The V and J ends lost 0 bases and 3 bases respectively, with 17 bases between them. Germline CDR1 reads KGHDR; CDR2 reads SFDVKD. The CDR3 has 17 amino acids.